A selection of T cell receptor beta chains follows, all from one sample in a study of blood T cell repertoires in COVID-19. Profiling relied on immunoSEQ multiplex PCR, and the TCRdb table lists in-frame clones only, not all of them. The sample gives roughly 100,000 clones, over 85% of which show up once; around 2% is in the top ten. Sequenced input: peripheral blood. The source of these receptors is a woman in her fifties or sixties with COVID-19, enrolled during active disease. The CDR3 runs from the conserved cysteine through the conserved F or W. A D gene is named only where the DNA matches it firmly. Size is omitted from some rows. Given values are once, few, many or a class for expanded clones.

cdr3_length,d_call,clone_size,j_call,v_call,cdr3_nt,cdr3_aa
13,-,-,TRBJ1-2,TRBV28,TGTGCCAGCAGTTTCGTCCGGGGGAGAGGCTACACCTTC,CASSFVRGRGYTF
12,-,-,TRBJ1-1,TRBV10-3,TGTGCCATCATGACCGGGGCGGGAAAAGCTTTCTTT,CAIMTGAGKAFF
14,-,-,TRBJ1-5,TRBV7-2,TGTGCCAGCAGCTTCCCAGGATTCAATCAGCCCCAGCATTTT,CASSFPGFNQPQHF
15,-,-,TRBJ1-5,TRBV27,TGTGCCAGCAGTCCCATAAGAGGGCCCAATCAGCCCCAGCATTTT,CASSPIRGPNQPQHF
15,-,once,TRBJ1-3,TRBV15,TGTGCCACCAGCAGAGTAGGTCCACAGGACCACACCATATATTTT,CATSRVGPQDHTIYF
13,-,-,TRBJ2-1,TRBV27,TGTGCCAGCAGGTCAAATAACTTGAATGAGCAGTTCTTC,CASRSNNLNEQFF
14,TRBD2,-,TRBJ2-3,TRBV30,TGTGCCTGGAGTATTCGGGCGGGGGGGGATACGCAGTATTTT,CAWSIRAGGDTQYF
16,TRBD2,-,TRBJ2-1,TRBV19,TGTGCCAGCGGAGTGTTAAGCGGGGGGTTACACAATGAGCAGTTCTTC,CASGVLSGGLHNEQFF
17,TRBD2,-,TRBJ2-1,TRBV11-2,TGTGCCAGCAGCTTAGATCCCCTAGCGGGGTTTTACAATGAGCAGTTCTTC,CASSLDPLAGFYNEQFF
14,-,-,TRBJ1-6,TRBV3-1/TRBV3-2,TGTGCCAGCAGTCATAAGGGGGATAGAGCACCCCTCCACTTT,CASSHKGDRAPLHF
15,TRBD1,-,TRBJ1-5,TRBV5-5,TGTGCCAGCAGCATCTACACAGGGGAAAATCAGCCCCAGCATTTT,CASSIYTGENQPQHF
13,-,-,TRBJ2-1,TRBV12-5,TGTGCTAGTGGTCCTGAGCTCTACAATGAGCAGTTCTTC,CASGPELYNEQFF
14,-,-,TRBJ2-3,TRBV21-1,TGTGCCAGCAGCAAAGCACAGTTCACAGATACGCAGTATTTT,CASSKAQFTDTQYF
15,-,-,TRBJ1-2,TRBV5-4,TGTGCCAGCAGCTTATACCCTTCGGGGAGAAGTGGCTACACCTTC,CASSLYPSGRSGYTF
16,TRBD1,-,TRBJ2-7,TRBV19,TGTGCCAGTAGTCGCCGGGACAGGGCTTTATCCTACGAGCAGTACTTC,CASSRRDRALSYEQYF
16,TRBD1,-,TRBJ1-2,TRBV29-1,TGCAGCGTTGAAGGGGGTCAGGGGGCGCGAGACTATGGCTACACCTTC,CSVEGGQGARDYGYTF
14,-,-,TRBJ2-1,TRBV9,TGTGCCAGCAGCGTTGGCACAGAGTCGGCGGAGCAGTTCTTC,CASSVGTESAEQFF